A selection of T cell receptor beta chains follows, all from one sample in a study of blood T cell repertoires in COVID-19. Repertoires were generated with immunoSEQ multiplex PCR, while TCRdb's copy carries only in-frame clones and drops some. Of some 100,000 clones listed, approximately 90% were seen once; the top ten hold around 2.1%. Sequencing was carried out using peripheral blood. The source of these receptors is a man aged 50-60 years with active COVID-19. Both conserved end residues are part of each CDR3. The D gene is left open where the match is weak. Only part of the rows carry a size: once, few, many, or a class if the clone is expanded.

size,D,V,J,DNA,CDR3
NA,NA,TRBV5-4,TRBJ2-1,TGTGCCAGCAGCCTCGAAGGGGGGGCGTACAATGAGCAGTTCTTC,CASSLEGGAYNEQFF
once,TRBD2,TRBV24-1,TRBJ2-3,TGTGCCACCAGTGGTAGCGGGGCTAGCGGGGGTAGAGATACGCAGTATTTT,CATSGSGASGGRDTQYF
NA,TRBD2,TRBV9,TRBJ2-1,TGTGCCAGCAGCGTAGCTTCCGGGAAGGGTAGCGGGGGCAATGAGCAGTTCTTC,CASSVASGKGSGGNEQFF
NA,NA,TRBV12-5,TRBJ1-3,TGTGCTAGTGGTTTGGCGGGAAACACCATATATTTT,CASGLAGNTIYF
NA,TRBD2,TRBV5-1,TRBJ2-5,TGCGCCAGCAGCCCCCCGAGCGGGATCGGCCCGGAGACCCAGTACTTC,CASSPPSGIGPETQYF
NA,NA,TRBV6-5,TRBJ1-5,TGTGCCAGCGCGCCTACAGCTTCTCAGCCCCAGCATTTT,CASAPTASQPQHF
NA,NA,TRBV7-9,TRBJ2-1,TGTGCCAGCATTCGGGGAAATGAGCAGTTCTTC,CASIRGNEQFF
NA,NA,TRBV27,TRBJ1-6,TGTGCCAGCAGTACTACAGGGATCTATAATTCACCCCTCCACTTT,CASSTTGIYNSPLHF
NA,TRBD1,TRBV9,TRBJ1-2,TGTGCCAGCAGCGTATCGGGGACAGGGGCAGGCCTCAACTATGGCTACACCTTC,CASSVSGTGAGLNYGYTF
NA,TRBD1,TRBV4-1,TRBJ2-7,TGCGCCAGCAGCGTCCTCCCACAGGGGATCCACGAGCAGTACTTC,CASSVLPQGIHEQYF
NA,NA,TRBV6-1,TRBJ2-1,TGTGCCAGCAGTGATCCCCATAAAGGGGGAAATGAGCAGTTCTTC,CASSDPHKGGNEQFF
NA,NA,TRBV12-3/TRBV12-4,TRBJ2-7,TGTGCCAGCAGCCAGGGCTACGAGCAGTACTTC,CASSQGYEQYF
NA,NA,TRBV5-6,TRBJ2-6,TGTGCCAGCAGCTTGGCAGTCAGTGGGGCCAACGTCCTGACTTTC,CASSLAVSGANVLTF
NA,NA,TRBV18,TRBJ1-5,TGTGCCAGCTCACCCCAGAGGGCGCTTTCCCAGCCCCAGCATTTT,CASSPQRALSQPQHF
NA,NA,TRBV6-5,TRBJ1-2,TGTGCCAGCTACAGGACTAGTTACACCTTC,CASYRTSYTF
once,TRBD1,TRBV2,TRBJ1-1,TGTGCCAGCAGCCGGGACAGCATGAACACTGAAGCTTTCTTT,CASSRDSMNTEAFF
NA,NA,TRBV29-1,TRBJ2-1,TGCAGCGTTGGCGCAGGGGTTTACAATGAGCAGTTCTTC,CSVGAGVYNEQFF
NA,NA,TRBV14,TRBJ2-5,TGTGCCAGCAGCCAAGATGGGAGGAGCCAGTACTTC,CASSQDGRSQYF
NA,TRBD1,TRBV6-5,TRBJ1-2,TGTGCCATTTACCGAATGGGGGGACAGGTCTATGGCTACACCTTC,CAIYRMGGQVYGYTF
NA,NA,TRBV23-1,TRBJ1-1,TGCGCCACCACGGGCACTGAAGCTTTCTTT,CATTGTEAFF
NA,TRBD1,TRBV5-6,TRBJ1-4,TGTGCCAGCAGCAGACAGGGGGTAGATGAAAAACTGTTTTTT,CASSRQGVDEKLFF
NA,TRBD1,TRBV19,TRBJ2-7,TGTGCCAGTAGTCCACGACAGGGCTACGAGCAGTACTTC,CASSPRQGYEQYF
once,TRBD1,TRBV7-9,TRBJ1-3,TGTGCCAGCAGCTTCTCCGGGACAGTCACTGGAAACACCATATATTTT,CASSFSGTVTGNTIYF